Below are 2 T cell receptor beta chains sequenced from a single sample in a study of blood T cell repertoires in COVID-19. Profiled with immunoSEQ multiplex PCR; TCRdb holds only in-frame clones, not every one. The top ten hold roughly an eighth of the sample, which has some 170,000 clones, approximately 90% seen once. The material sequenced was peripheral blood. These receptors all come from a woman in her 70s with COVID-19, enrolled during active disease.

The chain employs TRBV19 and TRBJ2-5; 7 positions agree with TRBD2. Germline assignment: CDR1 LNHDA and CDR2 SQIVND (reference sequence). The V gene end was trimmed by 1 base and the J gene end by 5 bases; junction bases not matched to a gene: 4. This CDR3 comprises 14 residues. The CDR3 region has the DNA TGTGCCAGTAGTATAGGGGAGGGGAGGGAGACCCAGTACTTC. Translated: CASSIGEGRETQYF.

This rearrangement joins TRBV18 to TRBJ1-2; TRBD1 aligns across 7 bases. The CDR3 has 13 residues. After removal of 5 bases from V and 4 bases from J, the junction contained 4 bases not matched to a gene. Germline V gives CDR1 KGHSH, CDR2 LQKENI. The DNA for the CDR3 is TGTGCCAGCTCATTTGACAGGGCCTATGGCTACACCTTC. As protein: CASSFDRAYGYTF. Full variable domain (remainder filled in from reference TRBV18 and TRBJ1-2): NAGVMQNPRHLVRRRGQEARLRCSPMKGHSHVYWYRQLPEEGLKFMVYLQKENIIDESGMPKERFSAEFPKEGPSILRIQQVVRGDSAAYFCASSFDRAYGYTFGSGTRLTVV.